The 2 T cell receptor beta chains presented below share a single source sample, sequenced in a study of shared clonotypes between healthy human individuals. Data came from immunoSEQ multiplex PCR; TCRdb stores just in-frame clones and leaves some out. The table includes about 2.4 million clones, over 85% detected once. Sequenced sample: naive CD4+ T cells sorted from blood. Subset in this sample: CD45RA+ positively selected. The receptors here all came from a man younger than 35 in good health.

This clone was found once. V gene TRBV11-1 combines with J gene TRBJ2-1; TRBD2 matches 7 bases. The V gene end was trimmed by 0 bases and the J gene end by 9 bases; junction bases not matched to a gene: 5. Germline loops: CDR1 SGHAT, CDR2 FQDESV (reference sequence). The CDR3 is 14 residues long. The CDR3 sequence: CASSLAGGKGEQFF. The CDR3 DNA is TGTGCCAGCAGCTTAGCGGGGGGGAAGGGTGAGCAGTTCTTC.

The chain couples TRBV11-2 to TRBJ2-3; D ambiguous. V lost 1 base to trimming and J lost 5 bases, with 16 bases between them. CDR3 length: 16 residues. In germline, CDR1 is SGHAT, CDR2 FQNNGV. The CDR3 DNA reads TGTGCCAGCAGCTTAGGTGGCCAAACGACTCGAGATACGCAGTATTTT. Its translation: CASSLGGQTTRDTQYF.